The 22 T cell receptor beta chains listed next were all sequenced from one sample in a study of regulatory T cells in long-lasting Graves disease. iRepertoire HTBI primers and Arm-PCR of CDR3 regions built TCR beta libraries. TCRdb ran MiXCR on the multiplex PCR reads and lists one entry per CDR3 protein. Of a few hundred thousand distinct CDR3 sequences in the sample, around 21% are singletons; the top ten hold over 11%. As for time point: newly diagnosed GD, antithyroid drugs for less than 3 months. Making the TCR library involved RNA that had been extracted from PBMCs. Sample: peripheral blood mononuclear cells (PBMCs), taken at new diagnosis, from a patient treated with antithyroid drugs. The receptors were gathered from a female donor with Graves disease.

This clonotype was found many times. This rearrangement joins TRBV7-2 to TRBJ2-5, with unresolved D. The CDR3 runs to 14 residues. V lost 7 bases to trimming and J lost 1 base, with 13 bases between them. Germline values: CDR1 SGHTA, CDR2 FQGNSA. The CDR3 DNA reads as TGTGCCAGCACCACCGGCTTGGCCCAAGAGACCCAGTACTTC. Translation gives CASTTGLAQETQYF.

Note on this clonotype: This may stem from a read error, because a much larger clone lies one nucleotide away. Since no conserved phenylalanine or tryptophan closes the CDR3, a read error is the likely cause. J is TRBJ1-6 and V is TRBV27, with no clear D. The germline CDR1 and CDR2 sequences are MNHEY and SMNVEV (reference sequence). V was cut by 10 bases and J by 9 bases, with 16 bases left in between. This CDR3 contains 13 residues. The DNA for the CDR3 is TGTGCCAAACGGGGAGGGAAGAGTTCACCCCTCCACCTT. This encodes CAKRGGKSSPLHL.

The chain carries TRBV6-9 and TRBJ2-1; 7 nucleotides align to TRBD2. V dropped 8 bases and J dropped 0; count of bases not matched to a gene: 10. The CDR3 loop spans 16 amino acids. In germline, CDR1 is MNHGY, CDR2 SVAAGI. In DNA form, the CDR3 reads TGTGCCAGCCGAAAGTCTAGCGGAAGCTCCTACAATGAGCAGTTCTTC. It yields the protein CASRKSSGSSYNEQFF.

This clonotype was observed many times. The chain combines TRBV12-3 or TRBV12-4 with TRBJ2-4, with D unresolved. Trimming pared 3 bases from V and 4 bases from J, leaving 10 bases between. The CDR3 sequence is 14 residues long. CDR3 sequence reads: CASSFQELKNIQYF. The CDR3, as DNA: TGTGCCAGCAGTTTCCAGGAGTTAAAAAACATTCAGTACTTC.

A note on this clonotype: This likely reflects a read error, since a far larger clone is one base away. The CDR3 bases are TGTGCCAGCAGCTTAGCGGGGGGGCTGCCCAATGAGCAGTTCTTC. Translation: CASSLAGGLPNEQFF. The chain carries TRBV7-2 and TRBJ2-7; possible D gene TRBD2, 7 bases. The closer fit of TRBJ2-1 to the DNA end suggests the J call may be wrong. Per the germline V gene, CDR1 is SGHTA and CDR2 is FQGNSA. The length of the CDR3 is 15 residues.

The chain has TRBV30 and TRBJ2-7; TRBD1 or TRBD2 may be the D gene (5 bases each). The V and J ends lost 2 bases and 5 bases respectively, with 19 bases between them. The CDR3 consists of 15 residues. Germline V gene data show CDR1 as GTSNPN and CDR2 as SVGIG (reference sequence). The CDR3 is CAWSLASGTHDEQYF. The CDR3 region has the DNA TGTGCCTGGAGTCTCGCCTCCGGGACCCACGACGAGCAGTACTTC.

This clonotype has a count of ten or more. The chain is built from TRBV28 and TRBJ2-5, with a weak D call TRBD1 (6 bases). The CDR3 totals 12 residues. Per germline, CDR1 MDHEN and CDR2 SYDVKM. V lost 8 bases, J lost 5 bases, and 12 bases lay in between. CDR3: CASGDIWETQYF. The CDR3 DNA reads as TGTGCCAGCGGGGACATCTGGGAGACCCAGTACTTC.

The genes are TRBV9 and TRBJ2-3, with 9 bases matching TRBD2. The CDR3 length is 14 residues. Per the germline V gene, CDR1 is SGDLS and CDR2 is YYNGEE. V gave up 5 bases and J gave up 0 bases; unmatched junction bases: 1. The DNA of the CDR3 is TGTGCCAGCAGGGGGACTAGCAGCACAGATACGCAGTATTTT. This sequence encodes CASRGTSSTDTQYF.

This clonotype showed up many times. V gene TRBV28 combines with J gene TRBJ2-7; D may be TRBD1 (6 bases). The germline CDR1 and CDR2 sequences are MDHEN and SYDVKM. The CDR3 loop spans 15 amino acids. Trimming cost V 6 bases and J 5 bases, with 20 bases left between them. The CDR3 protein is CASRAQQGSGDEQYF. DNA of the CDR3: TGTGCCAGCAGGGCCCAACAGGGTAGTGGGGACGAGCAGTACTTC.

This clonotype was seen a few times. It differs at one base from a far larger clone, so likely a read error. The chain couples TRBV6-1 to TRBJ2-3; TRBD1 agrees at 9 bases. The CDR3 runs 13 residues. The junction had 2 bases not matched to a gene; V was cut back by 6 bases and J by 4 bases. Germline V gene sequence: CDR1 MNHNS, CDR2 SASEGT. CDR3 residues: CASSRDRADTQYF. The CDR3 nucleotides read TGTGCCAGCAGCCGGGACAGGGCAGATACGCAGTATTTT.

This clonotype showed up just a few times. V gene TRBV6-2 or TRBV6-3 combines with J gene TRBJ2-1; 10 bases agree with TRBD2. V gave up 4 bases and J gave up 10 bases; unmatched junction bases: 10. CDR3 length: 15 residues. Per germline, CDR1 MNHEY and CDR2 SVGEGT. The CDR3 DNA sequence: TGTGCCAGCAGTTTTAGCGGGGGGACCCTACGGGAGCAGTTCTTC. Its translation is CASSFSGGTLREQFF.

This chain links TRBV12-3 or TRBV12-4 with TRBJ2-7; 7 nucleotides match TRBD2. The CDR3 is made up of 15 amino acids. The trim removed 6 bases at V and 2 bases at J, leaving 10 bases unmatched. The CDR3 here is CASSSPGGKAYEQYF. CDR3 DNA: TGTGCCAGCAGCAGCCCCGGGGGGAAGGCCTACGAGCAGTACTTC.

This clonotype occurred many times. The chain recombines TRBV6-2 or TRBV6-3 with TRBJ2-3, with D possibly TRBD2 on 5 matching bases. CDR3 length: 14 residues. The V gene lost 4 bases and the J gene lost 0 bases, with 8 bases spanning the gap. Germline loops: CDR1 MNHEY, CDR2 SVGEGT. The CDR3 spells CASSFEGSTDTQYF. For the CDR3, the DNA is TGTGCCAGCAGTTTCGAGGGAAGCACAGATACGCAGTATTTT.

The genes are TRBV20-1 and TRBJ2-2, with TRBD2 identical over 7 bases. From germline, CDR1 is DFQATT and CDR2 SNEGSKA (reference sequence). With 6 bases clipped from V and 4 bases from J, the junction kept 8 bases outside the gene matches. The CDR3 totals 14 residues. CDR3 region: CSARHPGGTGELFF. In DNA, the CDR3 is TGCAGTGCCCGACACCCGGGGGGCACCGGGGAGCTGTTTTTT.

This clonotype was found many times. The chain recombines TRBV7-8 with TRBJ2-5; 9 bases are a match to TRBD2. V was pared by 4 bases and J by 1 base, with 4 bases of the junction left unmatched. The length of the CDR3 is 15 residues. Germline loops: CDR1 SGHVS, CDR2 FQNEAQ. The CDR3 DNA reads TGTGCCAGCAGCTCACTAGCGGGCCGCCAAGAGACCCAGTACTTC. This sequence encodes CASSSLAGRQETQYF.

The J gene is TRBJ2-3, the V gene TRBV2; TRBD2 matches 7 bases. With V trimmed by 4 bases and J by 4 bases, 11 bases remained unmatched. CDR1 is SNHLY and CDR2 is FYNNEI in the germline V gene. CDR3 length: 16 amino acids. This CDR3 is CASSVLGGSEADTQYF. DNA for the CDR3: TGTGCCAGCAGTGTTCTGGGGGGGTCCGAAGCAGATACGCAGTATTTT.

Note on this clonotype: This may come from a read error, since a much larger clone is one base off. The gene calls are TRBV10-3 and TRBJ1-2; TRBD1 is a possible D gene (6 bases). Germline values: CDR1 ENHRY, CDR2 SYGVKD. The CDR3 covers 13 residues. Here the CDR3 DNA reads TGTGCCACCAGTGATTCAGGGGACTATGGCTACACCTTC. It specifies CATSDSGDYGYTF.

As regards this clonotype: A much larger clonotype is one base distant, so this may be a read error. The DNA of the CDR3 is TGTGCCGGCAGTTACTCGATTTCGGGGGCCGGGGAGCTGTTTTTT. Its translation is CAGSYSISGAGELFF. The chain uses TRBV6-2 or TRBV6-3 and TRBJ2-2; perhaps TRBD2 as D (6 bases). Per germline, CDR1 MNHEY and CDR2 SVGEGT. The CDR3 is 15 amino acids.

This clonotype was picked up many times. This chain connects TRBV20-1 to TRBJ2-5, with a possible D match to TRBD1 (6 bases). From germline, CDR1 is DFQATT and CDR2 SNEGSKA (reference sequence). CDR3 size: 14 residues. Trimming removed 4 bases from V and 4 bases from J, with 16 bases in between. CDR3 sequence reads: CSAKRQVGGETQYF. The CDR3 bases are TGCAGTGCTAAACGACAGGTCGGAGGAGAGACCCAGTACTTC.

This clonotype was seen at least ten times. CDR3 sequence reads: CASTKTGVGQPQHF. The DNA of the CDR3 is TGTGCCAGCACCAAGACAGGGGTTGGTCAGCCCCAGCATTTT. The chain has TRBV6-1 and TRBJ1-5, with 8 bases that match TRBD1. Germline V CDR1 and CDR2: MNHNS, SASEGT. The V and J ends lost 7 bases and 6 bases, in that order; junction bases with no gene match: 8. This CDR3 has 14 residues.

This clonotype was picked up many times. The genes are TRBV7-3 and TRBJ2-3; D is ambiguous. Trimming took 5 bases from V and 6 from J, leaving 12 bases between them. CDR3 length equals 13 residues. Germline V CDR1 and CDR2: SGHTA, FQGTGA. In DNA form, the CDR3 reads TGTGCCAGCAGCCTCCAACCAAGGGATACGCAGTATTTT. It codes for CASSLQPRDTQYF.

This clonotype was found a few times. This chain uses TRBV24-1 with TRBJ1-5; no definite D call. The germline CDR1 and CDR2 sequences are KGHDR and SFDVKD. This CDR3 comprises 13 residues. The V end was cut by 2 bases, the J end by 9 bases, with 10 bases between. In DNA, the CDR3 is TGTGCCACCAGTGATTCCCATCGGGGGCCCCAGCATTTT. Translated: CATSDSHRGPQHF.